The clone carrying this T cell receptor (beta chain) was observed a few times. Its antigen is not identified. Trimming at V came to 8 bases and at J to 1 base, leaving 4 bases not matched to a gene. The germline V gene has CDR1 LNHNV and CDR2 YYDKDF (reference sequence). The CDR3 sequence is 14 residues long. Staining for CD45RO/CCR7/CD25/CD127/CD95/CD27 allowed sorting of CD4+ naive, central memory, regulatory and stem cell-like memory cells. The source of the sample is a study of beta chain features in type 1 diabetes. In the study overall: Patients did not differ from healthy donors in age, gender or cell yield.

Overall study findings and caveats: The study found fewer insertions and more deletions at VDJ junctions in type 1 diabetes patients. Within each of all four CD4+ subsets, Type 1 diabetes patients had TCRB CDR3s that were moderately but significantly shorter. It was among patients, rather than healthy donors, that naive, central memory and Treg TCRB repertoires appeared more similar.

Investigators reverse transcribed all isolated RNA, so they sequenced expressed TCRB transcripts. Assay used: immunoSEQ multiplex PCR; TCRdb lists only in-frame clones, some missing. The top ten hold around 0.03% of the sample, which has under 300,000 clones, over 20% seen once. Sequenced input: naive CD4+ T cells from blood. The V gene is TRBV15, the J gene TRBJ2-3; 9 bases are a match to TRBD2. This sequence originates from a woman aged 40 to 50 with type 1 diabetes. In nucleotides, the CDR3 is TGTGCCACCCGACCTAGCGGGGGCACAGATACGCAGTATTTT. It translates to CATRPSGGTDTQYF.